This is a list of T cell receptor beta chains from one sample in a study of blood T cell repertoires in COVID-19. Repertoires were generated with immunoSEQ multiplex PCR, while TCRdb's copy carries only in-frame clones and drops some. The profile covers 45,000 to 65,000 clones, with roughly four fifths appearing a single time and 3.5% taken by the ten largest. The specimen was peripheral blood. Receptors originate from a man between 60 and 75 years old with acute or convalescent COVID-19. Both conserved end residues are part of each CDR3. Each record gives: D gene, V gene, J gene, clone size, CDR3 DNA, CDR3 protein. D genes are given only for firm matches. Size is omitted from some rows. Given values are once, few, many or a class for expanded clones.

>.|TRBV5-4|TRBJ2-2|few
TGTGCCAGCAGCCCGGTTGCGGCGAACACCGGGGAGCTGTTTTTT
CASSPVAANTGELFF
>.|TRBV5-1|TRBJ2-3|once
TGCGCCAGCAGCTCGCCGGGACTGAGGACGTATTTT
CASSSPGLRTYF
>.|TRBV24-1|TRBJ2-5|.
TGTGCCACCAGTGATGGAGTACAAGAGACCCAGTACTTC
CATSDGVQETQYF
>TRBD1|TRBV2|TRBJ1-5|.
TGTGCCAGCAGTGAATCCCAGGGGGTGGTTCAGCCCCAGCATTTT
CASSESQGVVQPQHF
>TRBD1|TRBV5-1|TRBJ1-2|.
TGCGCCAGCAGCTTGACCAGGGGGCAGGACTATGGCTACACCTTC
CASSLTRGQDYGYTF
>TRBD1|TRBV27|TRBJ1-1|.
TGTGCCAGCAGTCCCCGACAGGGGTCCTACACTGAAGCTTTCTTT
CASSPRQGSYTEAFF
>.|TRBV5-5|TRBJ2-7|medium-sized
TGTGCCAGCAGCGAGTGGGACACTGCCTACGAGCAGTACTTC
CASSEWDTAYEQYF
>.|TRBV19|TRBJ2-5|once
TGTGCCAGTAGTGAACAGGCGCAAGAGACCCAGTACTTC
CASSEQAQETQYF
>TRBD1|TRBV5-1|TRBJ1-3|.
TGCGCCAGCAGCTTGGTGGGACAGGGGGCTGGAAACACCATATATTTT
CASSLVGQGAGNTIYF
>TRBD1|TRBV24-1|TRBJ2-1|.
TGTGCCACCAGTGACACACGAGGGGCGGGACAGGGTACCTACAATGAGCAGTTCTTC
CATSDTRGAGQGTYNEQFF
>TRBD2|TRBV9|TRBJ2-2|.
TGTGCCAGCAGCGTAGCGTCTAGCGGGGGGGCCACCGGGGAGCTGTTTTTT
CASSVASSGGATGELFF
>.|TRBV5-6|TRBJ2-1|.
TGTGCCAGCAGCCTTGGACTATTCTCCTACAATGAGCAGTTCTTC
CASSLGLFSYNEQFF
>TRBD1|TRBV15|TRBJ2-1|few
TGTGCCACCAGCAGAGCACCCTTAGGACAGGGCTCCTACAATGAGCAGTTCTTC
CATSRAPLGQGSYNEQFF
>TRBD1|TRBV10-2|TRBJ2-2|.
TGCGCCAGCGGGACAGGGGTAACCGGGGAGCTGTTTTTT
CASGTGVTGELFF
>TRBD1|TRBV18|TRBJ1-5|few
TGTGCCAGCTCACCTCAAACGACAGGGGATGATCAGCCCCAGCATTTT
CASSPQTTGDDQPQHF
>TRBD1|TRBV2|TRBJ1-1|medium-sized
TGTGCCAGCAGTGAAGGGGAGACAGGGCCTGCTTTCTTT
CASSEGETGPAFF
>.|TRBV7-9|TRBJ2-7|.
TGTGCCAGCAGCTTTTCGCAGGGGTCGGGCTACGAGCAGTACTTC
CASSFSQGSGYEQYF
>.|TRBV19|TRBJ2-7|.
TGTGCCAGTAGTAGGGCACAGAGCACCTCCTACGAGCAGTACTTC
CASSRAQSTSYEQYF
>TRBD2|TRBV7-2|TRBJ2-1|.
TGTGCCAGCAGCAAGTCGGCTAGCGGTTACAATGAGCAGTTCTTC
CASSKSASGYNEQFF
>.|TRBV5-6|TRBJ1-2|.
TGTGCCAGCAGCTTGGCCGGGGTCGGGGGTTATGGCTACACCTTC
CASSLAGVGGYGYTF
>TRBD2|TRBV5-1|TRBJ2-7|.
TGCGCCAGCGCGGCCGGGGGACTAGCCTATTACGAGCAGTACTTC
CASAAGGLAYYEQYF
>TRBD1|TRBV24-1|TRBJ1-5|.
TGTGCCACCAGTGAGGGGCCCGGGACAGGGAACGGCAATCAGCCCCAGCATTTT
CATSEGPGTGNGNQPQHF
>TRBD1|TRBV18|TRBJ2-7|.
TGTGCCAGTCGAGGGACAGTCCAATACGAGCAGTACTTC
CASRGTVQYEQYF
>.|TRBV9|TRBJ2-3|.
TGTGCCAGCAGCCTCGGGTCGGGGTCAAGGCATACGCAGTATTTT
CASSLGSGSRHTQYF
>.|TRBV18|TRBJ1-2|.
TGTGCCAGCTCACCATATAAGGGGACAACTGACTATGGCTACACCTTC
CASSPYKGTTDYGYTF
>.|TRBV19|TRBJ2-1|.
TGTGCCAGTAGTACCCACCGGGACAATGAGCAGTTCTTC
CASSTHRDNEQFF
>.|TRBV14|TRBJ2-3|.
TGTGCCAGCAGCCCCTTGAACTGGGGGCTCTCAGATACGCAGTATTTT
CASSPLNWGLSDTQYF
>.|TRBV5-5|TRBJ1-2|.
TGTGCCAGCAGCCTGAGGGGGTTGGCCGTCGAAGGCTATGGCTACACCTTC
CASSLRGLAVEGYGYTF
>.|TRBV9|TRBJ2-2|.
TGTGCCAGCAGCGTAGGAGGCAGTGGAAACGCCGGGGAGCTGTTTTTT
CASSVGGSGNAGELFF
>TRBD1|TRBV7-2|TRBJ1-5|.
TGTGCCAGCAGCTCGGGACAGCCCAATCAGCCCCAGCATTTT
CASSSGQPNQPQHF
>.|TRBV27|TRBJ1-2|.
TGTGCCAGGAGACAGGAAGGCGACGATGGCTACACCTTC
CARRQEGDDGYTF
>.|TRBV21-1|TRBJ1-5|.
TGTGCCACCCCCTTGAGCAGGGATCAGCCCCAGCATTTT
CATPLSRDQPQHF
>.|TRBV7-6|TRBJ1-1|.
TGTGCCAGCAGCTTAGGGGCCCTGGGGGGTGCGACTGAAGCTTTCTTT
CASSLGALGGATEAFF
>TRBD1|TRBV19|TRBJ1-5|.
TGTGCCAGTAGTATGGACAGGGGAAATGTAATAGGCAATCAGCCCCAGCATTTT
CASSMDRGNVIGNQPQHF
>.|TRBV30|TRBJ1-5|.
TGTGCCTGGAGTGTACAGTCAGGGAGGAATCAGCCCCAGCATTTT
CAWSVQSGRNQPQHF
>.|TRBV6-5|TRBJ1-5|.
TGTGCCAGCACCCCGACAGTTTATAGCAATCAGCCCCAGCATTTT
CASTPTVYSNQPQHF
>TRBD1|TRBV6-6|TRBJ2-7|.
TGTGCCAGCAGTTACCTAGCGACAGGGGAGGACGAGCAGTACTTC
CASSYLATGEDEQYF
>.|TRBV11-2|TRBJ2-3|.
TGTGCCAGCAGCTTAGTCGGGACTAGCACAGATACGCAGTATTTT
CASSLVGTSTDTQYF
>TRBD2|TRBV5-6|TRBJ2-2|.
TGTGCCAGCAGCGAATTAGCGGGGGGCCCCACCGGGGAGCTGTTTTTT
CASSELAGGPTGELFF
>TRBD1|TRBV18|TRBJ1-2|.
TGTGCCAGCTCACGGGACAGCATAAATTATGGCTACACCTTC
CASSRDSINYGYTF
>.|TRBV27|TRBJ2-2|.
TGTGCCAGCAGTTTAAGTTGGCATACCCCAAGCGGCACCGGGGAGCTGTTTTTT
CASSLSWHTPSGTGELFF
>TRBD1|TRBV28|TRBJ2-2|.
TGTGCCAGCAGTCCGACAGGGTCGGACGGGGAGCTGTTTTTT
CASSPTGSDGELFF
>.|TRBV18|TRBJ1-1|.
TGTGCCAGCTCACCAAATATGTTCAGGGGGAACACTGAAGCTTTCTTT
CASSPNMFRGNTEAFF
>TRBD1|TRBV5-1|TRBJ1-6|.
TGCGCCAGCAGCTTGTTAGGGGGCGAAAACTCACCCCTCCACTTT
CASSLLGGENSPLHF
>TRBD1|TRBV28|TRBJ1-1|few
TGTGCCAGCAGTTCGGGACAGGCGGCTTTCTTT
CASSSGQAAFF
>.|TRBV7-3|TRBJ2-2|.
TGTGCCAGCAGCTTAGGTGCAGCGAACACCGGGGAGCTGTTTTTT
CASSLGAANTGELFF
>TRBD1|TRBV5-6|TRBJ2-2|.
TGTGCCAGCAGCTTAAAATATTACAGGGGACCGAACACCGGGGAGCTGTTTTTT
CASSLKYYRGPNTGELFF
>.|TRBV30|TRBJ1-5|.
TGTGCCTGGAGTCCCGACAGCCCTAATCAGCCCCAGCATTTT
CAWSPDSPNQPQHF
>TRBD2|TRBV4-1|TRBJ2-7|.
TGCGCCAGCAGCCCCACCCTTAGCGGGGGGGCCTACGAGCAGTACTTC
CASSPTLSGGAYEQYF
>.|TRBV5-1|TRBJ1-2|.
TGCGCCAGCAGCCGGGGGGGAGACTATGGCTACACCTTC
CASSRGGDYGYTF
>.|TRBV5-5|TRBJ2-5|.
TGTGCCAGCAGCTTGATCCCCTACCAAGAGACCCAGTACTTC
CASSLIPYQETQYF
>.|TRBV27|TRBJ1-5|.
TGTGCCATCGGGGGGCCTTATCAGCCCCAGCATTTT
CAIGGPYQPQHF
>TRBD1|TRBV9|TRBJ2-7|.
TGTGCCAGCAGCGTAGGTGGACAGGGGGGATACGAGCAGTACTTC
CASSVGGQGGYEQYF
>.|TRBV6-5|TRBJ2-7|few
TGTGCCAGCAATCTTGGGCAGATTTACGAGCAGTACTTC
CASNLGQIYEQYF
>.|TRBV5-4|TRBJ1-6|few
TGTGCCAGCAGCTTGGAGCCGGGGGGACGTAATAATTCACCCCTCCACTTT
CASSLEPGGRNNSPLHF
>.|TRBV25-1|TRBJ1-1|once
TGTGCCAGCAGTGGGACAAACGTCGAAGCTTTCTTT
CASSGTNVEAFF
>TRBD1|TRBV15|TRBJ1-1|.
TGTGCCACCAGCAGGGACAGGGACCAATACACTGAAGCTTTCTTT
CATSRDRDQYTEAFF
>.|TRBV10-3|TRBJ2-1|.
TGTGCCATCAGTGAGGCGGGAAGGGCCAATGAGCAGTTCTTC
CAISEAGRANEQFF